These T cell receptor beta chains were read from a single sample in a study of ipilimumab plus nivolumab after autologous stem cell transplantation. Clones were read by immunoSEQ multiplex PCR, and TCRdb kept only the in-frame ones, dropping some. The repertoire holds 20,000 to 30,000 clones, 70% to 90% seen once, with approximately 5.2% in the top ten. The input for sequencing was PBMCs, taken in a trial of ipilimumab plus nivolumab as post-transplant consolidation. These receptors all come from a male donor with diffuse large B-cell lymphoma. The CDR3 runs from the conserved cysteine through the conserved F or W. D genes are given only for firm matches. Clone size, where shown, is once, few, many, or a class for clones that have expanded.

V	D	J	size	DNA	CDR3
TRBV6-6	TRBD2	TRBJ2-1	NA	TGTGCCAGCAGTTACTCGGGGGGGGACTACAATGAGCAGTTCTTC	CASSYSGGDYNEQFF
TRBV4-3	NA	TRBJ2-2	NA	TGCGCCAGCAGCCAAGAATGGCAGGGTGGTACCGGGGAGCTGTTTTTT	CASSQEWQGGTGELFF
TRBV10-3	NA	TRBJ2-3	NA	TGTGCCATCAGTGCCGTGGGTAGCACAGATACGCAGTATTTT	CAISAVGSTDTQYF
TRBV6-4	NA	TRBJ2-3	NA	TGTGCCAGCAGTGTGGGTAGCACAGATACGCAGTATTTT	CASSVGSTDTQYF
TRBV11-1	TRBD2	TRBJ2-5	NA	TGTGCCAGCAGCTTTGGCCCGACTAGCGGGCTTAAAGAGACCCAGTACTTC	CASSFGPTSGLKETQYF
TRBV5-1	NA	TRBJ1-2	NA	TGCGCCAGCAGCTTGCAGGACAACCTTGGGGGCTACACCTTC	CASSLQDNLGGYTF
TRBV7-9	TRBD1	TRBJ1-2	NA	TGTGCCAGCAGCTTTGGACAGGGAAATGGCTACACCTTC	CASSFGQGNGYTF
TRBV4-1	TRBD2	TRBJ2-7	NA	TGCGCCAGCAGCCAAGAAGTTCACGGGACTAGCCACGGCGAGCAGTACTTC	CASSQEVHGTSHGEQYF
TRBV28	NA	TRBJ1-2	NA	TGTGCCAGCAGTCGGGAGGATGGCTACACCTTC	CASSREDGYTF
TRBV7-8	NA	TRBJ2-2	NA	TGTGCCAGCAGCTTACCCTTCACCGGGGGCACCGGGGAGCTGTTTTTT	CASSLPFTGGTGELFF
TRBV11-1	TRBD1	TRBJ2-4	once	TGTGCCAGCAGCTTAACCTTGACAGGGGGTTCGGGGAACATTCAGTACTTC	CASSLTLTGGSGNIQYF
TRBV1	NA	TRBJ2-7	NA	TGCACCAGCAGCCTCCTGAGCTTGAGCTCCTACGAGCAGTACTTC	CTSSLLSLSSYEQYF
TRBV25-1	NA	TRBJ1-2	NA	TGTGCCAGCAGTGAATATCTATCGAGTCAGAATGGCTACACCTTC	CASSEYLSSQNGYTF
TRBV7-2	NA	TRBJ1-2	NA	TGTGCCAGCCAAGGGGGGGCAGAACCTAACTATGGCTACACCTTC	CASQGGAEPNYGYTF
TRBV11-2	NA	TRBJ2-1	NA	TGTGCCAGCAGCCCCCCGGGGGGCGATGAGCAGTTCTTC	CASSPPGGDEQFF
TRBV5-1	NA	TRBJ2-3	NA	TGCGCCAGCAGCTTTGTCGAGGGGGGAAGAAGCACAGATACGCAGTATTTT	CASSFVEGGRSTDTQYF
TRBV29-1	NA	TRBJ2-5	once	TGCAGCGTTGACAGGTACCAAGAGACCCAGTACTTC	CSVDRYQETQYF
TRBV19	NA	TRBJ1-2	NA	TGTGCCAGTAGTACGGGGGCGTCGGACGGTGGCTACACCTTC	CASSTGASDGGYTF
TRBV2	TRBD1	TRBJ1-1	NA	TGTGCCAGCAAGGTCCAGGGGGCAGTAGGTACTGAAGCTTTCTTT	CASKVQGAVGTEAFF
TRBV6-1	TRBD2	TRBJ2-1	NA	TGTGCCAGCAGTGAAGCTAAGGGGGTTATAGCGGGAAACCCCCGTCAAGAGCAGTTCTTC	CASSEAKGVIAGNPRQEQFF
TRBV6-6	TRBD1	TRBJ1-2	NA	TGTGCCAGCAGTCCCGACCCGGGACAGTTCTATGGCTACACCTTC	CASSPDPGQFYGYTF
TRBV10-1	NA	TRBJ2-3	NA	TGCGCCAGCAGTCCCGGACTTACATACACAGATACGCAGTATTTT	CASSPGLTYTDTQYF
TRBV4-1	TRBD1	TRBJ1-6	few	TGCGCCAGCACCCGGGACAGGGCGGTATCACCCCTCCACTTT	CASTRDRAVSPLHF
TRBV4-2	NA	TRBJ2-7	NA	TGTGCCAGCAGCCAAGAAGTACTTGTGTCCTACGAGCAGTACTTC	CASSQEVLVSYEQYF
TRBV6-6	NA	TRBJ2-7	NA	TGTGCCAGCAGTGCCCAGAAGGGGGGATATTCCTACGAGCAGTACTTC	CASSAQKGGYSYEQYF
TRBV18	NA	TRBJ1-2	NA	TGTGCCAGCTCACCACCGATAACCCCTGCGGTTGGCTACACCTTC	CASSPPITPAVGYTF
TRBV7-6	NA	TRBJ1-1	NA	TGTGCCAGCAGCCCGGGGGGATATAACACTGAAGCTTTCTTT	CASSPGGYNTEAFF
TRBV5-8	NA	TRBJ1-5	NA	TGTGCCAGCAGCTTGGAGGGCCTCCGGGGTCAGCCCCAGCATTTT	CASSLEGLRGQPQHF
TRBV4-3	NA	TRBJ1-6	few	TGCGCCAGCAGCCGCGATACCCTTTCACCCCTCCACTTT	CASSRDTLSPLHF
TRBV7-9	NA	TRBJ2-2	NA	TGTGCCAGCAGCTTTCAGGATAGCCGGGAGCTGTTTTTT	CASSFQDSRELFF
TRBV15	NA	TRBJ1-5	NA	TGTGCCACCAGCAGAGATAGGAATCAGCCCCAGCATTTT	CATSRDRNQPQHF
TRBV11-2	NA	TRBJ2-1	NA	TGTGCCAGCAGCTTAAATGTCCAGACCGACAATGAGCAGTTCTTC	CASSLNVQTDNEQFF
TRBV6-6	NA	TRBJ2-2	NA	TGTGCCAGCATTGGGGGGGCAGGGGGAACCGGGGAGCTGTTTTTT	CASIGGAGGTGELFF
TRBV5-6	NA	TRBJ1-1	NA	TGTGCCAGCAGCTTGATCTCCGAGTCTGTAGAAGCTTTCTTT	CASSLISESVEAFF
TRBV7-2	NA	TRBJ1-1	NA	TGTGCCAGCAGCACACGGGCGGGCTCTGAAGCTTTCTTT	CASSTRAGSEAFF
TRBV5-6	NA	TRBJ1-1	few	TGTGCCAGCAGCTTGGGATTCGGGGAACATGAAGCTTTCTTT	CASSLGFGEHEAFF
TRBV6-5	TRBD1	TRBJ1-1	NA	TGTGCCAGCAGTTTACAGGGGGCGCGAAGCACTGAAGCTTTCTTT	CASSLQGARSTEAFF
TRBV7-6	NA	TRBJ1-5	NA	TGTGCCAGCACCTGGGGGCCCGGAGGGGATCAGCCCCAGCATTTT	CASTWGPGGDQPQHF
TRBV5-4	TRBD2	TRBJ2-5	NA	TGTGCCAGCAGCTTACCAGCGGGGGGGCGAGAGACCCAGTACTTC	CASSLPAGGRETQYF
TRBV5-4	TRBD1	TRBJ2-7	NA	TGTGCCAGCAGCCGGGACAGGGGTTACGAGCAGTACTTC	CASSRDRGYEQYF
TRBV4-2	NA	TRBJ2-3	NA	TGTGCCAGCAGCCAAGACGGAGACACAGATACGCAGTATTTT	CASSQDGDTDTQYF
TRBV9	NA	TRBJ2-5	NA	TGTGCCAGCAGCGTAGCCGGGGGGCGCGTTAGAGAGACCCAGTACTTC	CASSVAGGRVRETQYF
TRBV18	NA	TRBJ1-6	NA	TGTGCCAGCTCACCCGGTGGGGGAGCTAATAATTCACCCCTCCACTTT	CASSPGGGANNSPLHF
TRBV7-2	NA	TRBJ2-7	NA	TGTGCCAGCAGCAACCGGGACTCATACTACGAGCAGTACTTC	CASSNRDSYYEQYF
TRBV5-1	TRBD2	TRBJ2-5	NA	TGCGCCAGCAGCCCCCGGACTAGCGGGGAGGAGACCCAGTACTTC	CASSPRTSGEETQYF
TRBV9	TRBD1	TRBJ2-7	NA	TGTGCCAGCAGCGTCGCGATCGGCAGGGGGCAAGACGAGCAGTACTTC	CASSVAIGRGQDEQYF
TRBV5-1	NA	TRBJ2-4	NA	TGCGCCAGCAGCTGGGGAGATAAGGGGACCAAAAACATTCAGTACTTC	CASSWGDKGTKNIQYF
TRBV14	TRBD1	TRBJ2-2	few	TGTGCCAGCAGCCCGCTACCCAAAACCTCGGACAGGGCAACCGGGGAGCTGTTTTTT	CASSPLPKTSDRATGELFF
TRBV21-1	NA	TRBJ1-1	NA	TGTGCCAGCAGGACAGGAGCCACTTTTGAAGCTTTCTTT	CASRTGATFEAFF
TRBV5-8	NA	TRBJ2-1	NA	TGTGCCAGCAGCTACGACCTTGGGTCCCACGACTACAATGAGCAGTTCTTC	CASSYDLGSHDYNEQFF
TRBV4-2	NA	TRBJ1-1	NA	TGTGCCAGCAGCGCAGGACGGGACACTGAAGCTTTCTTT	CASSAGRDTEAFF
TRBV27	TRBD2	TRBJ2-5	NA	TGTGCCAGCAGCCCACGGGGACTAGCGGGATTAGAGACCCAGTACTTC	CASSPRGLAGLETQYF
TRBV6-6	NA	TRBJ1-2	NA	TGTGCCAGCCGGGCGGGCAGGAGCTATGGCTACACCTTC	CASRAGRSYGYTF
TRBV7-9	NA	TRBJ2-1	NA	TGTGCCAGCGGAAGGAGCAATGAGCAGTTCTTC	CASGRSNEQFF
TRBV7-2	NA	TRBJ2-2	NA	TGTGCCAGCAGCTTAGCTGAGGGGGAGCTGTTTTTT	CASSLAEGELFF